Listed below are T cell receptor beta chains from one sample, sequenced in a study of T-cell reconstitution after alpha-beta-depleted transplantation in children. From the PCR reads, TCRdb called clonotypes with MiXCR, one entry per CDR3 protein. This sample has about 270,000 distinct CDR3 sequences, with more than 9% found just once. Here the sequenced sample was PBMCs from the stem cell graft donor, taken from the stem cell graft. The receptors come from a human donor who donated a stem cell graft to a child with SCID. CDR3s include the opening cysteine and the closing phenylalanine or tryptophan. Each record gives: CDR3 DNA, CDR3 protein, D gene, clone size, J gene, V gene. The D gene is left open where the match is weak. Clone size is given for some rows only: seen once, a few or many times, or a class if the clone is expanded.

CDR3nt: TGCGCCAGCAGCTTGGAAGGTGAGAACACTGAAGCTTTCTTT
CDR3aa: CASSLEGENTEAFF
d_gene: .
abundance: many
j_gene: TRBJ1-1
v_gene: TRBV5-1

CDR3nt: TGTGCCAGCACCGGACAGTTAGATACGCAGTATTTT
CDR3aa: CASTGQLDTQYF
d_gene: .
abundance: .
j_gene: TRBJ2-3
v_gene: TRBV25-1

CDR3nt: TGCGCCAGCAGCTCCTGGGACAGGGGAGGTGCTGGGGCCAACGTCCTGACTTTC
CDR3aa: CASSSWDRGGAGANVLTF
d_gene: TRBD1
abundance: once
j_gene: TRBJ2-6
v_gene: TRBV5-1

CDR3nt: TGTGCCAGCAGCCCGAGGGGGAACTCCTACAATGAGCAGTTCTTC
CDR3aa: CASSPRGNSYNEQFF
d_gene: .
abundance: few
j_gene: TRBJ2-1
v_gene: TRBV7-9

CDR3nt: TGCAGTGCACCGCTAGCGGGGAATTCCTACGAGCAGTACTTC
CDR3aa: CSAPLAGNSYEQYF
d_gene: TRBD2
abundance: few
j_gene: TRBJ2-7
v_gene: TRBV20-1

CDR3nt: TGTGCCACCAGCAGAGGGTCCGGGGGGGCCTACAATGAGCAGTTCTTC
CDR3aa: CATSRGSGGAYNEQFF
d_gene: TRBD2
abundance: .
j_gene: TRBJ2-1
v_gene: TRBV15

CDR3nt: TGTGCCAGCAGGTCCCGACTAGCGGAGCCCTACAATGAGCAGTTCTTC
CDR3aa: CASRSRLAEPYNEQFF
d_gene: TRBD2
abundance: few
j_gene: TRBJ2-1
v_gene: TRBV6-1

CDR3nt: TGCAGTGCTAGAGATTCTAGCTGGAACACTGAAGCTTTCTTT
CDR3aa: CSARDSSWNTEAFF
d_gene: .
abundance: few
j_gene: TRBJ1-1
v_gene: TRBV20-1

CDR3nt: TGTGCCAGCAGCAACCGACTAGCGGATAGCACAGATACGCAGTATTTT
CDR3aa: CASSNRLADSTDTQYF
d_gene: TRBD2
abundance: few
j_gene: TRBJ2-3
v_gene: TRBV7-9

CDR3nt: TGTGCCAGCAGCTTAAGATCTAGCGGGGGGACGAACACCGGGGAGCTGTTTTTT
CDR3aa: CASSLRSSGGTNTGELFF
d_gene: TRBD2
abundance: .
j_gene: TRBJ2-2
v_gene: TRBV7-3

CDR3nt: TGTGCCAGCGGGCAGAGCGCAACTAATGAAAAACTGTTTTTT
CDR3aa: CASGQSATNEKLFF
d_gene: .
abundance: few
j_gene: TRBJ1-4
v_gene: TRBV12-3/TRBV12-4

CDR3nt: TGTGCCACCTCTCCTACAGATACGCAGTATTTT
CDR3aa: CATSPTDTQYF
d_gene: .
abundance: .
j_gene: TRBJ2-3
v_gene: TRBV10-3

CDR3nt: TGTGCCAGCCTACCTAGCGGGGGGTCCTACACCGGGGAGCTGTTTTTT
CDR3aa: CASLPSGGSYTGELFF
d_gene: TRBD2
abundance: .
j_gene: TRBJ2-2
v_gene: TRBV6-1

CDR3nt: TGTGCCAGCAGCTCGGTCGCCGCTGAAGCTTTCTTT
CDR3aa: CASSSVAAEAFF
d_gene: .
abundance: .
j_gene: TRBJ1-1
v_gene: TRBV9

CDR3nt: TGCAGTGCTAGAGATCCGCGACTAGCGGGGGGGAATCCTCAAGAGACCCAGTACTTC
CDR3aa: CSARDPRLAGGNPQETQYF
d_gene: TRBD2
abundance: few
j_gene: TRBJ2-5
v_gene: TRBV20-1

CDR3nt: TGTGCCAGCAGCCCGGACGGGCACACTGAAGCTTTCTTT
CDR3aa: CASSPDGHTEAFF
d_gene: .
abundance: many
j_gene: TRBJ1-1
v_gene: TRBV3-1

CDR3nt: TGCGCCAGCAGATTAAACACAGGGACGGAATCACCCCTCCACTTT
CDR3aa: CASRLNTGTESPLHF
d_gene: .
abundance: few
j_gene: TRBJ1-6
v_gene: TRBV5-1

CDR3nt: TGTGCCAGCAGCTTATTGGGACAGGGGGATAATCAGCCCCAGCATTTT
CDR3aa: CASSLLGQGDNQPQHF
d_gene: TRBD1
abundance: .
j_gene: TRBJ1-5
v_gene: TRBV7-2

CDR3nt: TGCGCCAGCCAGAAAGAGGGTTATAATTCACCCCTCCACTTT
CDR3aa: CASQKEGYNSPLHF
d_gene: .
abundance: many
j_gene: TRBJ1-6
v_gene: TRBV10-2

CDR3nt: TGCGCCAGCAGCTTGGCGGGGACCGAGCAGTACTTC
CDR3aa: CASSLAGTEQYF
d_gene: .
abundance: many
j_gene: TRBJ2-7
v_gene: TRBV5-1

CDR3nt: TGTGCCAGCAGTTTAGGGGTCCACCGGAACACCGGGGAGCTGTTTTTT
CDR3aa: CASSLGVHRNTGELFF
d_gene: .
abundance: many
j_gene: TRBJ2-2
v_gene: TRBV12-3/TRBV12-4

CDR3nt: TGTGCCATCAGTGACAGGGACAATTCACCCCTCCACTTT
CDR3aa: CAISDRDNSPLHF
d_gene: .
abundance: many
j_gene: TRBJ1-6
v_gene: TRBV10-3

CDR3nt: TGTGCCAGCAGCTCGTCAGGACTAGCGGGAAGGGAGACCCAGTACTTC
CDR3aa: CASSSSGLAGRETQYF
d_gene: TRBD2
abundance: .
j_gene: TRBJ2-5
v_gene: TRBV7-3

CDR3nt: TGTGCCAGCAGTTTATCTGTGGGGGACGTTTCATACGAGCAGTACTTC
CDR3aa: CASSLSVGDVSYEQYF
d_gene: .
abundance: many
j_gene: TRBJ2-7
v_gene: TRBV27

CDR3nt: TGTGCCAGCAGCTTAGGGACTCAGCCCCAGCATTTT
CDR3aa: CASSLGTQPQHF
d_gene: .
abundance: many
j_gene: TRBJ1-5
v_gene: TRBV7-9

CDR3nt: TGTGCCAGCAGCTTGAGGACCGGGACAGGAGCCTACGAGCAGTACTTC
CDR3aa: CASSLRTGTGAYEQYF
d_gene: TRBD1
abundance: few
j_gene: TRBJ2-7
v_gene: TRBV7-8

CDR3nt: TGTGCCAGCAGCCCAATAGGAAATCCGGAGACCCAGTACTTC
CDR3aa: CASSPIGNPETQYF
d_gene: .
abundance: .
j_gene: TRBJ2-5
v_gene: TRBV7-6

CDR3nt: TGTGCCAGCAGGCAGACTAGCGGGGAGACCCAGTACTTC
CDR3aa: CASRQTSGETQYF
d_gene: TRBD2
abundance: many
j_gene: TRBJ2-5
v_gene: TRBV12-3/TRBV12-4

CDR3nt: TGTGCCAGCGGAAGGACCGGGAACACTGAAGCTTTCTTT
CDR3aa: CASGRTGNTEAFF
d_gene: .
abundance: few
j_gene: TRBJ1-1
v_gene: TRBV5-6

CDR3nt: TGCAGCGCCAGGACAGGACGCGGCTATGGCTACACCTTC
CDR3aa: CSARTGRGYGYTF
d_gene: TRBD1
abundance: .
j_gene: TRBJ1-2
v_gene: TRBV29-1

CDR3nt: TGTGCCACCAGCAGAGATGGGGGTGGCAATCAGCCCCAGCATTTT
CDR3aa: CATSRDGGGNQPQHF
d_gene: .
abundance: few
j_gene: TRBJ1-5
v_gene: TRBV15

CDR3nt: TGTGCCAGCAGTTACCCCACACACCTGGGGGAGCAGTACTTC
CDR3aa: CASSYPTHLGEQYF
d_gene: .
abundance: few
j_gene: TRBJ2-7
v_gene: TRBV6-2/TRBV6-3

CDR3nt: TGTGCCAGCAGCTCCAAAGGAAGCTGGACAGATACGCAGTATTTT
CDR3aa: CASSSKGSWTDTQYF
d_gene: .
abundance: .
j_gene: TRBJ2-3
v_gene: TRBV6-1

CDR3nt: TGCAGTGCTAGCCTTCGGGGCCAGATTACCTACGAGCAGTACTTC
CDR3aa: CSASLRGQITYEQYF
d_gene: .
abundance: few
j_gene: TRBJ2-7
v_gene: TRBV20-1

CDR3nt: TGTGCCAGCAGCTCGGGGACAGGGTACGAGCAGTACTTC
CDR3aa: CASSSGTGYEQYF
d_gene: TRBD1
abundance: many
j_gene: TRBJ2-7
v_gene: TRBV12-3/TRBV12-4

CDR3nt: TGCAGCGTTAGGAAGAGGGAGAACACTGAAGCTTTCTTT
CDR3aa: CSVRKRENTEAFF
d_gene: .
abundance: few
j_gene: TRBJ1-1
v_gene: TRBV29-1

CDR3nt: TGCGCCAGCAGCATATCCGGGACGGGGTACAATGAGCAGTTCTTC
CDR3aa: CASSISGTGYNEQFF
d_gene: .
abundance: many
j_gene: TRBJ2-1
v_gene: TRBV5-1

CDR3nt: TGTGCCAGCAGCGTAGGCCCCATGGGGGGGCTCTACGAGCAGTACTTC
CDR3aa: CASSVGPMGGLYEQYF
d_gene: .
abundance: few
j_gene: TRBJ2-7
v_gene: TRBV9

CDR3nt: TGCGCCAGCAGCATTAACAGGGGGATCTACGAGCAGTACTTC
CDR3aa: CASSINRGIYEQYF
d_gene: TRBD1
abundance: few
j_gene: TRBJ2-7
v_gene: TRBV5-1

CDR3nt: TGCAGCTTCCGGGGCCCGGGACAGGGCTCAGGGACCCAGTACTTC
CDR3aa: CSFRGPGQGSGTQYF
d_gene: TRBD1
abundance: .
j_gene: TRBJ2-5
v_gene: TRBV20-1

CDR3nt: TGTGCCATCAGTGTAGTGTTAGGGGAGCAGTTCTTC
CDR3aa: CAISVVLGEQFF
d_gene: .
abundance: many
j_gene: TRBJ2-1
v_gene: TRBV10-3

CDR3nt: TGCAGCGTTGAAGTTTGGGGGCTTTGGAACACCGGGGAGCTGTTTTTT
CDR3aa: CSVEVWGLWNTGELFF
d_gene: .
abundance: many
j_gene: TRBJ2-2
v_gene: TRBV29-1

CDR3nt: TGTGCCAGTACCTCCATCGGGGGGATGGAGGAAAAACTGTTTTTT
CDR3aa: CASTSIGGMEEKLFF
d_gene: .
abundance: .
j_gene: TRBJ1-4
v_gene: TRBV19

CDR3nt: TGCGCCAGCAGCTTGGCCGGTGGCAGGGGAGCAGAGACCCAGTACTTC
CDR3aa: CASSLAGGRGAETQYF
d_gene: .
abundance: .
j_gene: TRBJ2-5
v_gene: TRBV5-1

CDR3nt: TGCAGTGCAGAAAGGGGCGGTCGGGGGGCGTTGACCGGGGAGCTGTTTTTT
CDR3aa: CSAERGGRGALTGELFF
d_gene: .
abundance: .
j_gene: TRBJ2-2
v_gene: TRBV20-1

CDR3nt: TGTGCCAGCAGTCCCCGCGGGGCGACTAACACTGAAGCTTTCTTT
CDR3aa: CASSPRGATNTEAFF
d_gene: .
abundance: few
j_gene: TRBJ1-1
v_gene: TRBV12-3/TRBV12-4

CDR3nt: TGTGCCAGCAGCTTAGTGGCAGGCCGGAACACTGAAGCTTTCTTT
CDR3aa: CASSLVAGRNTEAFF
d_gene: .
abundance: few
j_gene: TRBJ1-1
v_gene: TRBV7-3

CDR3nt: TGCGCCAGCCGCACCCTCCTAGCGGGGGGGCTTCCAGATACGCAGTATTTT
CDR3aa: CASRTLLAGGLPDTQYF
d_gene: TRBD2
abundance: few
j_gene: TRBJ2-3
v_gene: TRBV5-1

CDR3nt: TGTGCCAGCAGCGTCTACTCTAACTCCTACAATGAGCAGTTCTTC
CDR3aa: CASSVYSNSYNEQFF
d_gene: .
abundance: many
j_gene: TRBJ2-1
v_gene: TRBV9

CDR3nt: TGCGCCAGCAACTTGCCGGGGGCCAACGTCCTGACTTTC
CDR3aa: CASNLPGANVLTF
d_gene: .
abundance: .
j_gene: TRBJ2-6
v_gene: TRBV5-1

CDR3nt: TGCGCCAGCAGCTTTTTTCCAGATGCCGGGGAGCTGTTTTTT
CDR3aa: CASSFFPDAGELFF
d_gene: .
abundance: .
j_gene: TRBJ2-2
v_gene: TRBV5-1

CDR3nt: TGTGCCAGTGGCAGGGGGACAGGGCGTAATGAGCAGTTCTTC
CDR3aa: CASGRGTGRNEQFF
d_gene: TRBD1
abundance: many
j_gene: TRBJ2-1
v_gene: TRBV12-3/TRBV12-4

CDR3nt: TGCAGTGCTCTTACGCTCACAGATACGCAGTATTTT
CDR3aa: CSALTLTDTQYF
d_gene: .
abundance: .
j_gene: TRBJ2-3
v_gene: TRBV20-1

CDR3nt: TGCGCCAGCAGCCCCCAAGCGGGGCGCCATTCCTACGAGCAGTACTTC
CDR3aa: CASSPQAGRHSYEQYF
d_gene: TRBD2
abundance: .
j_gene: TRBJ2-7
v_gene: TRBV4-1

CDR3nt: TGTGCCAGCAGTTTGTCCCCTGTTCACGAGCAGTACTTC
CDR3aa: CASSLSPVHEQYF
d_gene: .
abundance: .
j_gene: TRBJ2-7
v_gene: TRBV12-3/TRBV12-4

CDR3nt: TGTGCCAGCAGCCCTGGGACCCTGAGCGGGGAGCTGTTTTTT
CDR3aa: CASSPGTLSGELFF
d_gene: .
abundance: once
j_gene: TRBJ2-2
v_gene: TRBV5-5

CDR3nt: TGTGCCACCAGCAGGATGGACAGGGCCACTGAAGCTTTCTTT
CDR3aa: CATSRMDRATEAFF
d_gene: TRBD1
abundance: .
j_gene: TRBJ1-1
v_gene: TRBV15

CDR3nt: TGCAGTGCGCCGGGACAGAACACTGAAGCTTTCTTT
CDR3aa: CSAPGQNTEAFF
d_gene: .
abundance: .
j_gene: TRBJ1-1
v_gene: TRBV20-1

CDR3nt: TGCGCCAGCAGCTTGGTTGTAGCGGGGTTTAATGAGCAGTTCTTC
CDR3aa: CASSLVVAGFNEQFF
d_gene: TRBD2
abundance: few
j_gene: TRBJ2-1
v_gene: TRBV5-1